The 25 T cell receptor beta chains reported below all come from one sample, sequenced in a study of beta chain features in type 1 diabetes (dated by TCRdb to the late 2010s). The library was prepared using the immunoSEQ multiplex PCR assay. All of the isolated RNA was reverse transcribed with the High Capacity cDNA Reverse Transcription Kit, so expressed TCRB transcripts were sequenced. What TCRdb holds here is the immuneACCESS table cut down to in-frame rearrangements. Part of the clones is not present; checked against another copy, under half of the missing clones reflect an unresolved V gene, and the others are unexplained. In all, the sample holds about 360,000 clones, and roughly 13% of those were seen once. More than 0.015% of the sample goes to the ten largest clones. The sequenced sample consisted of naive CD4+ T cells from blood. Per the publication, the cell subset or site label means: true naive CD4+ T cells. All receptors come from a man aged 18-30 years in good health.

The chain combines TRBV5-6 with TRBJ2-5; a weak D match, TRBD2 (5 bases). From germline, CDR1 is SGHDT and CDR2 YYEEEE. Trimming stripped 0 bases from V and 4 bases from J, with 13 bases between. This CDR3 has 15 residues. The CDR3 loop reads CASSLDGVGAETQYF. The DNA for the CDR3 is TGTGCCAGCAGCTTGGACGGGGTAGGTGCAGAGACCCAGTACTTC.

V usage is TRBV7-2 and J usage is TRBJ2-6, with D uncertain. The V and J ends lost 6 bases and 0 bases respectively, with 9 bases between them. This CDR3 contains 15 residues. In germline, CDR1 is SGHTA, CDR2 FQGNSA. The CDR3 loop is CASSGPYSGANVLTF. The CDR3 nucleotides read TGTGCCAGCAGTGGCCCTTACTCTGGGGCCAACGTCCTGACTTTC.

This clone has only a few counts. The rearrangement joins TRBV5-1 to TRBJ2-7, with TRBD2 matching 8 bases. The CDR3 spans 13 residues. Germline CDR1 SGHRS, CDR2 YFSETQ. V was clipped by 3 bases and J by 10 bases; unmatched bases: 9. CDR3 sequence (DNA): TGCGCCAGCAGCTCGGGGGGGACGGGGTTTCAGTACTTC. Its translation is CASSSGGTGFQYF. Using reference TRBV5-1 and TRBJ2-7 for the parts outside the CDR3, the full variable domain is KAGVTQTPRYLIKTRGQQVTLSCSPISGHRSVSWYQQTPGQGLQFLFEYFSETQRNKGNFPGRFSGRQFSNSRSEMNVSTLELGDSALYLCASSSGGTGFQYFGPGTRLTVT.

The V and J genes are TRBV7-7 and TRBJ2-5, with 10 bases that match TRBD1. The V gene's germline CDR1 is SSHAT and CDR2 FNYEAQ (reference sequence). The CDR3 runs 15 residues. V was pared by 5 bases and J by 7 bases, with 10 bases of the junction left unmatched. CDR3 sequence reads: CASSQIGQGVGTQYF. The DNA of the CDR3 is TGTGCCAGCAGCCAAATTGGACAGGGGGTTGGGACCCAGTACTTC.

The J gene is TRBJ1-2, the V gene TRBV9; 8 positions agree with TRBD1. The length of the CDR3 is 14 residues. The V segment lost 4 bases and the J segment 4 bases; nucleotides outside the gene matches: 6. Germline V gives CDR1 SGDLS, CDR2 YYNGEE. The CDR3: CASSRQGIRYGYTF. The DNA for the CDR3 is TGTGCCAGCAGCCGACAGGGGATCCGCTATGGCTACACCTTC. Filled out from reference TRBV9 and TRBJ1-2, the complete variable domain reads DSGVTQTPKHLITATGQRVTLRCSPRSGDLSVYWYQQSLDQGLQFLIQYYNGEERAKGNILERFSAQQFPDLHSELNLSSLELGDSALYFCASSRQGIRYGYTFGSGTRLTVV.

The chain combines TRBV6-6 with TRBJ2-1; no definite D call. Trimming shortened V by 6 bases and J by 3 bases, and 15 bases separated the two germline ends. This CDR3 has 15 amino acids. Germline assignment: CDR1 MNHNY and CDR2 SVGAGI (reference sequence). The CDR3 region is CASSKLVSNYNEQFF. The CDR3 bases are TGTGCCAGCAGCAAGCTGGTAAGCAACTACAATGAGCAGTTCTTC.

The CDR3 here is CSVGQGGRMNTEAFF. In DNA form, the CDR3 reads TGCAGCGTTGGACAGGGGGGACGGATGAACACTGAAGCTTTCTTT. The chain uses TRBV29-1 and TRBJ1-1, with 9 bases that match TRBD1. The junction had 6 bases not matched to a gene; V was cut back by 4 bases and J by 0 bases. The CDR3 contains 15 residues. Germline CDR1 is SQVTM and CDR2 is ANQGSEA. Together with reference TRBV29-1 and TRBJ1-1, the CDR3 gives the full variable domain: SAVISQKPSRDICQRGTSLTIQCQVDSQVTMMFWYRQQPGQSLTLIATANQGSEATYESGFVIDKFPISRPNLTFSTLTVSNMSPEDSSIYLCSVGQGGRMNTEAFFGQGTRLTVV.

This clone occurred a few times. This chain connects TRBV2 to TRBJ2-2; 8 bases match TRBD2. The CDR3 has 16 residues. CDR1 is SNHLY and CDR2 is FYNNEI in the germline V gene. The V segment lost 3 bases and the J segment 5 bases; nucleotides outside the gene matches: 8. The DNA of the CDR3 is TGTGCCAGCAGTGAGGATCGGGGGGGGATGACCGGGGAGCTGTTTTTT. As protein: CASSEDRGGMTGELFF.

This clone was recorded a few times. This chain joins TRBV5-4 and TRBJ1-4; D remains unclear. CDR3 size: 14 residues. The germline V gene has CDR1 SGHNT and CDR2 YYREEE (reference sequence). Trimming took off 0 bases at V and 8 bases at J, with 11 bases between the two ends. The CDR3 loop reads CASSLAGFEEKLFF. The CDR3 nucleotides are TGTGCCAGCAGCTTGGCAGGATTCGAGGAAAAACTGTTTTTT. The full variable domain, completed using reference TRBV5-4 and TRBJ1-4, is ETGVTQSPTHLIKTRGQQVTLRCSSQSGHNTVSWYQQALGQGPQFIFQYYREEENGRGNFPPRFSGLQFPNYSSELNVNALELDDSALYLCASSLAGFEEKLFFGSGTQLSVL.

The chain links TRBV7-2 to TRBJ2-3; D call uncertain. This CDR3 has 15 amino acids. Per germline, CDR1 SGHTA and CDR2 FQGNSA. V lost 0 bases and J lost 2, with 9 bases in between. As DNA, the CDR3 is TGTGCCAGCAGCTTAGCGCGTCAAGCCACAGATACGCAGTATTTT. It codes for CASSLARQATDTQYF. The full variable domain, its missing parts supplied by reference TRBV7-2 and TRBJ2-3, is GAGVSQSPSNKVTEKGKDVELRCDPISGHTALYWYRQSLGQGLEFLIYFQGNSAPDKSGLPSDRFSAERTGGSVSTLTIQRTQQEDSAVYLCASSLARQATDTQYFGPGTRLTVL.

A few counts support this clone. This sequence joins TRBV7-6 and TRBJ1-5; D unclear. V was cut by 0 bases and J by 6 bases, with 12 bases left in between. This CDR3 is built from 15 residues. Germline CDR1 and CDR2: SGHVS and FNYEAQ. CDR3 nucleotides: TGTGCCAGCAGCTTAGCGTCGGGGTCTGGTCAGCCCCAGCATTTT. It yields the protein CASSLASGSGQPQHF.

This clone was picked up a small number of times. The chain joins TRBV7-2 to TRBJ2-7, with 9 nucleotides matching TRBD2. V lost 3 bases to trimming and J lost 7 bases; unmatched junction nucleotides: 10. The length of the CDR3 is 15 residues. Germline V gene data show CDR1 as SGHTA and CDR2 as FQGNSA. The CDR3 spells CASSFRASGNGEQYF. Written as DNA, the CDR3 is TGTGCCAGCAGCTTTAGGGCTAGCGGGAACGGGGAGCAGTACTTC.

The V gene is TRBV4-2, the J gene TRBJ1-1, with unresolved D. Between the trimmed V and J ends, which lost 3 bases and 2 bases, there was a span of 10 bases. Per the germline V gene, CDR1 is LGHNA and CDR2 is YNFKEQ. The CDR3 extends over 14 amino acids. The CDR3 loop reads CASSHRQVNTEAFF. In DNA form, the CDR3 reads TGTGCCAGCAGCCATAGGCAGGTTAACACTGAAGCTTTCTTT.

The chain has TRBV28 and TRBJ2-7; TRBD1 matches 7 bases. Germline CDR1 and CDR2: MDHEN and SYDVKM. This CDR3 is 15 amino acids long. Losses at the gene ends were 6 bases for V and 6 bases for J; bases not matched to a gene: 14. As DNA, the CDR3 is TGTGCCAGCAGCTGGGCCGGGACAGATATCTCCGAGCAGTACTTC. Its protein is CASSWAGTDISEQYF.

The chain uses TRBV4-1 and TRBJ2-7; 9 bases map to TRBD1. CDR3 length equals 15 residues. V was clipped by 6 bases and J by 3 bases; unmatched bases: 9. Per the germline V gene, CDR1 is MGHRA and CDR2 is YSYEKL. In DNA, the CDR3 is TGCGCCAGCAGGCCACTGGGACAGGGCTTCTACGAGCAGTACTTC. Its translation: CASRPLGQGFYEQYF.

This sequence joins TRBV11-2 and TRBJ2-2; 8 nucleotides line up with TRBD2. The germline gives CDR1 SGHAT, CDR2 FQNNGV. The length of the CDR3 is 16 residues. V shed 5 bases and J 4 bases; nucleotides not matched to a gene: 9. The CDR3 sequence is CASSPPRGGSTGELFF. In DNA form, the CDR3 reads TGTGCCAGCAGCCCCCCTCGGGGGGGGAGCACCGGGGAGCTGTTTTTT.

This rearrangement joins TRBV6-1 to TRBJ2-4, with D unclear. The CDR3 has 14 residues. The germline CDR1 and CDR2 sequences are MNHNS and SASEGT. V was cut by 3 bases and J by 1 base, with 7 bases left in between. CDR3 protein: CASSEARAKNIQYF. The CDR3 DNA sequence: TGTGCCAGCAGTGAGGCGCGGGCCAAAAACATTCAGTACTTC.

The rearrangement joins TRBV6-1 to TRBJ2-3, with unresolved D. CDR1 is MNHNS and CDR2 is SASEGT in the germline V gene. There are 12 residues in the CDR3. With 6 bases removed from V and 6 bases from J, the gap between germline ends came to 10 bases. The CDR3 sequence is CASRDSVDTQYF. CDR3 DNA: TGTGCCAGCAGAGACTCCGTGGATACGCAGTATTTT.

The gene calls are TRBV4-3 and TRBJ2-3; D may be TRBD1 (7 bases). Per germline, CDR1 LGHNA and CDR2 YSLEER. This CDR3 region has 15 residues. Trimming took off 4 bases at V and 2 bases at J, with 13 bases between the two ends. The DNA of the CDR3 is TGCGCCAGCAGCCCGTACAGGGGACTCACAGATACGCAGTATTTT. Protein: CASSPYRGLTDTQYF.

This clone was seen a handful of times. The V call is TRBV19, the J call TRBJ2-7; D perhaps matches TRBD1 (5 bases). The ends were cut back, 5 bases at V and 5 bases at J, with 10 bases in the middle. The length of the CDR3 is 12 residues. Germline lookup yields CDR1 LNHDA and CDR2 SQIVND (reference sequence). The CDR3 nucleotides are TGTGCCAGTAGTGCCCAGGGCGACGAGCAGTACTTC. Amino acid sequence: CASSAQGDEQYF.

The V call is TRBV6-5, the J call TRBJ2-1; TRBD1 matches 10 bases. V lost 8 bases to trimming and J lost 4 bases; unmatched junction nucleotides: 5. The V gene's germline CDR1 is MNHEY and CDR2 SVGAGI. The CDR3 covers 14 residues. CDR3 region: CASGRQGAYNEQFF. The CDR3 nucleotides read TGTGCCAGCGGGCGACAGGGGGCATACAATGAGCAGTTCTTC.

This clone was observed a handful of times. The chain couples TRBV19 to TRBJ2-3; no clear D gene. Trimming cost V 5 bases and J 5 bases, with 20 bases left between them. CDR1 and CDR2 from the germline V gene are LNHDA and SQIVND (reference sequence). The CDR3 extends over 16 amino acids. The DNA for the CDR3 is TGTGCCAGTAGTCCCCAGAGGTGGTCCATCAGAGATACGCAGTATTTT. It yields the protein CASSPQRWSIRDTQYF.

This clone was seen a handful of times. The chain uses TRBV18 and TRBJ2-7; 9 nucleotides align to TRBD2. Germline V gene data show CDR1 as KGHSH and CDR2 as LQKENI. V trimming: 3 bases; J trimming: 5 bases; junction bases outside the gene matches: 5. This CDR3 contains 14 residues. The CDR3 loop is CASSPGRTSDEQYF. The CDR3 bases are TGTGCCAGCTCACCGGGGAGGACTAGCGACGAGCAGTACTTC.

This clone was observed a handful of times. The chain combines TRBV7-9 with TRBJ2-3; D might be TRBD2 (6 bases). Deletions cut 5 bases from V and 10 bases from J, with 19 bases between. The CDR3 length is 14 residues. CDR1 is SEHNR and CDR2 is FQNEAQ in the germline V gene (reference sequence). The CDR3 is CASSVSDGGFAQYF. In DNA, the CDR3 is TGTGCCAGCAGCGTGTCAGATGGGGGGTTTGCGCAGTATTTT. Together with reference TRBV7-9 and TRBJ2-3, the CDR3 gives the full variable domain: DTGVSQNPRHKITKRGQNVTFRCDPISEHNRLYWYRQTLGQGPEFLTYFQNEAQLEKSRLLSDRFSAERPKGSFSTLEIQRTEQGDSAMYLCASSVSDGGFAQYFGPGTRLTVL.

The rearrangement links TRBV4-3 to TRBJ2-7; D call uncertain. Trimming removed 0 bases at V and 1 base at J, with 7 bases between. CDR1 is LGHNA and CDR2 is YSLEER in the germline V gene. This CDR3 is built from 14 residues. The CDR3 spells CASSQDHRSYEQYF. CDR3 nucleotide sequence: TGCGCCAGCAGCCAAGATCACAGATCCTACGAGCAGTACTTC.